This passage covers 10 T cell receptor beta chains from one sample sequenced in a study of cytomegalovirus exposure and HLA in healthy donors. The PCR employed 60 Vbeta primers together with 13 Jbeta primers. Sequenced by immunoSEQ multiplex PCR; TCRdb stores in-frame clones only, minus some. This table has 180,000 or so clones, about four fifths appearing once. Sequencing input: PBMCs. The origin of the receptors is a female donor in good health and CMV-seronegative.

The chain uses TRBV5-6 and TRBJ2-2; D is unresolved. The CDR3 spans 16 residues. Trimming left V 6 bases short and J 2 bases short, with 17 bases between. CDR1 SGHDT and CDR2 YYEEEE come from the germline V gene. The CDR3 nucleotides read TGTGCCAGCAACTCCCTTTATACAGTCAACACCGGGGAGCTGTTTTTT. It yields the protein CASNSLYTVNTGELFF.

V and J are TRBV27 and TRBJ2-7, with unresolved D. The CDR3 covers 14 residues. Germline CDR1 is MNHEY and CDR2 is SMNVEV (reference sequence). Trimming shortened V by 3 bases and J by 0 bases, and 9 bases separated the two germline ends. DNA for the CDR3: TGTGCCAGCAGTTTGGTGGCCCTCTCCTACGAGCAGTACTTC. It specifies CASSLVALSYEQYF.

V is TRBV14 and J is TRBJ1-2; D not certain. Germline V CDR1 and CDR2: SGHDN, FVKESK. The germline V and J ends were trimmed by 4 bases and 8 bases, with 14 bases remaining between them. CDR3 length: 13 residues. CDR3 bases: TGTGCCAGCAGCCGGGAGCGACGGGAGGGCTACACCTTC. This sequence encodes CASSRERREGYTF.

The chain combines TRBV28 with TRBJ2-7; 8 bases agree with TRBD1. The CDR3 is made up of 14 amino acids. J was trimmed by 5 bases and V by 8 bases; bases with no gene match: 11. Germline assignment: CDR1 MDHEN and CDR2 SYDVKM. The CDR3 nucleotides are TGTGCCAGCGGGGGTGGACAGGGAAACAACGAGCAGTACTTC. This translates into CASGGGQGNNEQYF.

The table lists this clone with a few counts. CDR3 residues: CASRDRNSPLHF. CDR3 coding DNA: TGTGCCAGCCGGGACAGAAATTCACCCCTCCACTTT. The rearrangement joins TRBV5-4 to TRBJ1-6; 7 nucleotides line up with TRBD1. Germline CDR1 SGHNT, CDR2 YYREEE (reference sequence). The CDR3 consists of 12 residues. With V trimmed by 7 bases and J by 7 bases, 2 bases remained unmatched.

This clone was picked up one time. The rearrangement joins TRBV13 to TRBJ1-5, with D hard to call. CDR1 is PRHDT and CDR2 is FYEKMQ in the germline V gene (reference sequence). V was cut by 5 bases and J by 4 bases, with 9 bases left in between. CDR3 size: 13 residues. CDR3: CASSISRNQPQHF. The CDR3 DNA reads as TGTGCCAGCAGCATTAGTCGGAATCAGCCCCAGCATTTT.

A few counts support this clone. The chain employs TRBV11-3 and TRBJ1-2, with 9 bases that match TRBD1. With 7 bases clipped from V and 6 bases from J, the junction kept 15 bases outside the gene matches. The CDR3 is 16 amino acids. The germline V gene encodes CDR1 SGHNT and CDR2 YENEEA. CDR3 in DNA: TGTGCCAGCAATCCGGGACAGGGACGGACTGGGGATGGCTACACCTTC. Translating it yields CASNPGQGRTGDGYTF.

CDR3 residues: CASSPTFGSYEQYF. The CDR3 nucleotides are TGTGCCAGCAGTCCGACTTTTGGTTCCTACGAGCAGTACTTC. J is TRBJ2-7 and V is TRBV28; D call uncertain. The CDR3 has 14 residues. The germline CDR1 and CDR2 sequences are MDHEN and SYDVKM. V was clipped by 5 bases and J by 1 base, with 12 bases between them.

The chain carries TRBV19 and TRBJ1-5; perhaps TRBD1 as D (5 bases). V was pared by 5 bases and J by 1 base, with 12 bases between. The CDR3 sequence is 15 residues long. From germline, CDR1 is LNHDA and CDR2 SQIVND (reference sequence). The CDR3 region has the DNA TGTGCCAGTAGTGTTCAGGGATCAAGCAATCAGCCCCAGCATTTT. Translated, it gives CASSVQGSSNQPQHF.

This clone was observed a handful of times. V is TRBV6-5 and J is TRBJ2-7, with 7 bases lining up with TRBD2. J gave up 4 bases and V 0 bases, and 9 bases lay outside the gene matches. Germline V gene sequence: CDR1 MNHEY, CDR2 SVGAGI. This CDR3 is built from 16 residues. Here the CDR3 reads CASSYSTSETPYEQYF. The CDR3 nucleotides read TGTGCCAGCAGTTACTCCACTAGCGAAACCCCTTACGAGCAGTACTTC.